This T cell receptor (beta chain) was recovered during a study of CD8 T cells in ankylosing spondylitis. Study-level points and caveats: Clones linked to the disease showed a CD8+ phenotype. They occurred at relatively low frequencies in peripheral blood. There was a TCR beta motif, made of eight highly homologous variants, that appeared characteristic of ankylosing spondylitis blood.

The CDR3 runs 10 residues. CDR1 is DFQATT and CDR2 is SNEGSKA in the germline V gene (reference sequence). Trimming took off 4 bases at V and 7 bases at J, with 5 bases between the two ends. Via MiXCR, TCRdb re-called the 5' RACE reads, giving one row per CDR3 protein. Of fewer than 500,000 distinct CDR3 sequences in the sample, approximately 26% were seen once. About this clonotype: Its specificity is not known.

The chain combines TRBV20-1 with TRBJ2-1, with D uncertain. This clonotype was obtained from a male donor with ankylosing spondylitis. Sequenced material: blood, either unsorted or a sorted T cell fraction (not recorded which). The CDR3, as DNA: TGCAGTGCTATAATGAATGAGCAGTTCTTC. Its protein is CSAIMNEQFF.